This T cell receptor beta chain was sequenced in a study of T cell responses to AZD1222 COVID-19 vaccine. Looked up from germline, CDR1 is MGHRA and CDR2 is YSYEKL. V gave up 4 bases and J gave up 6 bases; unmatched junction bases: 8. The CDR3 is 16 residues long. Profiled with immunoSEQ multiplex PCR; TCRdb holds only in-frame clones, not every one. The table lists approximately 140,000 clones, 85% to 95% of them singletons. Sequences were derived from peripheral blood, sampled on day 0 of AZD1222 vaccination. The sequence derives from an adult in good health. J is TRBJ1-5 and V is TRBV4-1, with TRBD1 identical over 11 bases. CDR3 amino acids: CASSLHPGQGGQPQHF. The DNA for the CDR3 is TGCGCCAGCAGCCTGCACCCGGGACAGGGGGGTCAGCCCCAGCATTTT.